What follows are 26 T cell receptor beta chains derived from one specimen sequenced in a study of CXCR3-negative and CXCR3-positive naive CD8 T cells. The TRB libraries of cDNA were built by UMI-labeled 5' RACE. TCRdb re-called the 5' RACE reads and catalogs CDR3 proteins one per entry, DNA excluded. In total, the table holds some 6,000 distinct CDR3 sequences. Specimen: naive CXCR3- CD8+ T cells from blood. Subset described: CD45RO-CCR7+CD27+CD95- naive CD8+ T cells lacking CXCR3 (TNR3-). The receptors were gathered from a human donor in good health. Some clones in this sample may be carry-over from other donors' samples.

The genes are TRBV5-4 and TRBJ2-7. CDR1 is SGHNT and CDR2 is YYREEE in the germline V gene (reference sequence). The CDR3 covers 12 residues. The CDR3 sequence: CASSLEGTEQYF.

By frequency, this clonotype registers medium-sized. The V and J genes are TRBV19 and TRBJ2-1; the D call of TRBD2 rests on TCRdb alone, since no DNA is present to check it. The CDR3 is 16 residues long. The germline V gene encodes CDR1 LNHDA and CDR2 SQIVND (reference sequence). The CDR3 spells CASSRRTSGIYNEQFF.

This clonotype counts as medium-sized (0.01 to 0.1%) by frequency. The J gene is TRBJ2-2, the V gene TRBV29-1; TCRdb selects TRBD1, and the lack of DNA leaves this call unchecked. The CDR3 has 16 amino acids. Germline values: CDR1 SQVTM, CDR2 ANQGSEA. CDR3 region: CSVEGHGGGNTGELFF.

Judged by frequency, this clonotype is large. The chain is built from TRBV27 and TRBJ2-2. Germline-derived CDR1 and CDR2 are MNHEY and SMNVEV (reference sequence). CDR3 size: 16 residues. The CDR3 spells CASADHDPQNTGELFF.

Frequency places this clonotype as medium-sized. The chain is built from TRBV29-1 and TRBJ2-7; TCRdb proposes TRBD1, but this gene call is untestable without DNA. This CDR3 contains 16 residues. Per the germline V gene, CDR1 is SQVTM and CDR2 is ANQGSEA. The CDR3 region is CSVEVPGGEGLYEQYF.

The chain joins TRBV27 to TRBJ2-5; as DNA is missing, the TRBD2 call by TCRdb cannot be tested. The CDR3 is 14 residues long. The germline CDR1 and CDR2 sequences are MNHEY and SMNVEV (reference sequence). CDR3 in amino acids: CASSRLAGVETQYF.

The CDR3 sequence: CSVETRAGTGELFF. The V gene is TRBV29-1, the J gene TRBJ2-2; the TCRdb call, TRBD1, lacks DNA for checking. Per germline, CDR1 SQVTM and CDR2 ANQGSEA. This CDR3 spans 14 amino acids.

According to its frequency, this clonotype is medium-sized. This chain connects TRBV29-1 to TRBJ2-7. The germline V gene encodes CDR1 SQVTM and CDR2 ANQGSEA. The CDR3 runs to 15 residues. CDR3 sequence reads: CSVELSFGLRSEQYF.

This chain uses TRBV20-1 with TRBJ2-7; the D gene TCRdb calls, TRBD2, cannot be checked with no DNA. This CDR3 contains 14 residues. Germline loops: CDR1 DFQATT, CDR2 SNEGSKA (reference sequence). The CDR3 loop reads CSARGLREFYEQYF.

This chain connects TRBV20-1 to TRBJ2-7; TCRdb picks TRBD2, but there is no DNA to check that call. Per the germline V gene, CDR1 is DFQATT and CDR2 is SNEGSKA (reference sequence). The CDR3 runs 14 residues. The CDR3 here is CSAQTSGGAGEQYF.

This chain joins TRBV5-1 and TRBJ2-7; TCRdb indicates TRBD1, and absent DNA this call remains unverified. The V gene's germline CDR1 is SGHRS and CDR2 YFSETQ. This CDR3 is built from 14 residues. CDR3 residues: CASSEKDRAHEQYF.

This clonotype is called medium-sized based on its frequency. This rearrangement joins TRBV28 to TRBJ2-3. Germline V gene sequence: CDR1 MDHEN, CDR2 SYDVKM. This CDR3 comprises 11 residues. The CDR3 region is CASSLNGLQYF.

This clonotype is labeled medium-sized based on frequency. The V and J genes are TRBV20-1 and TRBJ1-4; TCRdb picks TRBD1, but there is no DNA to check that call. CDR1 and CDR2 from the germline V gene are DFQATT and SNEGSKA (reference sequence). The CDR3 is made up of 17 amino acids. Here the CDR3 reads CSARVPRQEATNEKLFF.

The V call is TRBV2, the J call TRBJ2-7; TCRdb outputs TRBD2, but without DNA this stays unchecked. The CDR3 spans 14 residues. CDR1 and CDR2 from the germline V gene are SNHLY and FYNNEI. CDR3 loop: CASSLGTSYYEQYF.

The J gene is TRBJ2-5, the V gene TRBV6-2 or TRBV6-3; TCRdb returns TRBD1, unconfirmable since there is no DNA. Germline assignment: CDR1 MNHEY and CDR2 SVGEGT. The CDR3 runs to 18 residues. CDR3 loop: CASHPPGDGGPLQETQYF.

This clonotype is called medium-sized based on its frequency. CDR3 protein: CSVEARVGNTGELFF. This chain links TRBV29-1 with TRBJ2-2. The CDR3 contains 15 residues. Germline CDR1 SQVTM, CDR2 ANQGSEA.

Judged by frequency, this clonotype is medium-sized. The chain uses TRBV5-6 and TRBJ2-3; TCRdb reports TRBD2, a call that lacks DNA to check it against. The CDR3 totals 16 residues. The V gene's germline CDR1 is SGHDT and CDR2 YYEEEE. Here the CDR3 reads CASSLGLGISTDTQYF.

The chain recombines TRBV10-3 with TRBJ2-5; the D gene TCRdb calls, TRBD2, cannot be checked with no DNA. This CDR3 is built from 17 residues. Germline V CDR1 and CDR2: ENHRY, SYGVKD. The CDR3 region is CAISVGAGGGEAETQYF.

Its frequency marks this clonotype as medium-sized. This chain's CDR3 is CASSLESGPVYGYTF. V gene TRBV7-9 combines with J gene TRBJ1-2; TCRdb designates TRBD1, a call that cannot be tested without DNA. CDR3 length equals 15 residues. Germline V gene data show CDR1 as SEHNR and CDR2 as FQNEAQ (reference sequence). Full variable domain (outside the CDR3, taken from reference TRBV7-9 and TRBJ1-2): DTGVSQNPRHKITKRGQNVTFRCDPISEHNRLYWYRQTLGQGPEFLTYFQNEAQLEKSRLLSDRFSAERPKGSFSTLEIQRTEQGDSAMYLCASSLESGPVYGYTFGSGTRLTVV.

The chain is built from TRBV12-3 or TRBV12-4 and TRBJ2-1; no DNA is available, so the TRBD2 call from TCRdb remains unchecked. There are 17 residues in the CDR3. The CDR3: CASRGLAGEGPYNEQFF.

Frequency places this clonotype as medium-sized. V is TRBV20-1 and J is TRBJ2-2. Germline CDR1 DFQATT, CDR2 SNEGSKA (reference sequence). The CDR3 runs to 13 residues. The CDR3 region is CSARPENTGELFF.

The CDR3 region is CSAADHRSYEQYF. The chain couples TRBV20-1 to TRBJ2-7. The CDR3 extends over 13 amino acids. Germline V gives CDR1 DFQATT, CDR2 SNEGSKA (reference sequence).

This clonotype is classed as medium-sized by frequency. This chain links TRBV28 with TRBJ2-1; TCRdb returns TRBD2, unconfirmable since there is no DNA. This CDR3 has 15 residues. The germline V gene encodes CDR1 MDHEN and CDR2 SYDVKM. The CDR3 sequence is CASRQGGGAIFLQFF. Full variable domain (rest looked up from reference TRBV28 and TRBJ2-1): DVKVTQSSRYLVKRTGEKVFLECVQDMDHENMFWYRQDPGLGLRLIYFSYDVKMKEKGDIPEGYSVSREKKERFSLILESASTNQTSMYLCASRQGGGAIFLQFFGPGTRLTVL.

According to its frequency, this clonotype is medium-sized (0.01 to 0.1%). The rearrangement links TRBV14 to TRBJ1-2; with no DNA, the TCRdb D assignment of TRBD1 cannot be verified. Germline CDR1 reads SGHDN; CDR2 reads FVKESK. The CDR3 is made up of 15 amino acids. This CDR3 reads CASSHLPGSNYGYTF. The whole variable domain, filled in from reference TRBV14 and TRBJ1-2, reads EAGVTQFPSHSVIEKGQTVTLRCDPISGHDNLYWYRRVMGKEIKFLLHFVKESKQDESGMPNNRFLAERTGGTYSTLKVQPAELEDSGVYFCASSHLPGSNYGYTFGSGTRLTVV.

Its frequency marks this clonotype as medium-sized. The rearrangement uses TRBV10-3 and TRBJ2-1; the TCRdb call, TRBD1, lacks DNA for checking. Germline CDR1 reads ENHRY; CDR2 reads SYGVKD. This CDR3 has 14 amino acids. The CDR3 is CAITRQGSYNEQFF.

This clonotype is classed as medium-sized by frequency. The chain couples TRBV7-9 to TRBJ2-1; the TCRdb call, TRBD1, lacks DNA for checking. CDR3 size: 18 residues. CDR1 and CDR2 (germline): SEHNR, FQNEAQ (reference sequence). CDR3 amino acids: CASSLVMRGGPSYNEQFF. Combining the CDR3 with reference TRBV7-9 and TRBJ2-1 gives the whole variable domain DTGVSQNPRHKITKRGQNVTFRCDPISEHNRLYWYRQTLGQGPEFLTYFQNEAQLEKSRLLSDRFSAERPKGSFSTLEIQRTEQGDSAMYLCASSLVMRGGPSYNEQFFGPGTRLTVL.